A selection of T cell receptor beta chains follows, all from one sample in a study of regulatory T cells in long-lasting Graves disease. TCRdb used MiXCR to reprocess the multiplex PCR reads, holding one entry per CDR3 protein. The sample has hundreds of thousands of distinct CDR3 sequences; about a sixth are singletons. This sample also appeared in a second study, on T cells in Graves' hyperthyroidism and ophthalmopathy.

The source material was peripheral blood mononuclear cells (PBMCs), sampled at new diagnosis, from a patient treated with antithyroid drugs. These TCRs come from a middle-aged man with Graves disease. CDR3s include the opening cysteine and the closing phenylalanine or tryptophan. The order of the fields is V gene, clone size, D gene, J gene, CDR3 DNA, CDR3 protein. A D gene is named only where the DNA matches it firmly. Some rows have no size entry. The others give once, few or many, or a class for an expanded clone.

V gene: TRBV7-3; clone size: few; D gene: TRBD2; J gene: TRBJ2-7; CDR3 DNA: TGTGCCAGCAGCTTGGGTAGCGGGGGGCTTCCCTACGAGCAGTACTTC; CDR3 protein: CASSLGSGGLPYEQYF
V gene: TRBV5-1; clone size: NA; D gene: TRBD1; J gene: TRBJ2-7; CDR3 DNA: TGCGCCAGCAGCCGGGACAGGGGTGGGGAGCAGTACTTC; CDR3 protein: CASSRDRGGEQYF
V gene: TRBV4-1; clone size: many; D gene: TRBD1; J gene: TRBJ2-3; CDR3 DNA: TGCGCCAGCAGCCGGACAGGGGACCGTACAGATACGCAGTATTTT; CDR3 protein: CASSRTGDRTDTQYF
V gene: TRBV3-1; clone size: many; D gene: NA; J gene: TRBJ1-5; CDR3 DNA: TGTGCCAGCAGCCAAGGGTGGCAGGTGGGTCAGCCCCAGCATTTT; CDR3 protein: CASSQGWQVGQPQHF
V gene: TRBV5-1; clone size: many; D gene: NA; J gene: TRBJ2-3; CDR3 DNA: TGCGCCAGCAGAGTCAACGTCAACACAGATACGCAGTATTTT; CDR3 protein: CASRVNVNTDTQYF
V gene: TRBV5-1; clone size: many; D gene: NA; J gene: TRBJ2-7; CDR3 DNA: TGCGCCAGCAGCCCGGACGCGTCCTACGAGCAGTACTTC; CDR3 protein: CASSPDASYEQYF
V gene: TRBV13; clone size: many; D gene: NA; J gene: TRBJ1-1; CDR3 DNA: TGTGCCAGCAGCTTAGATCGCGGATTGAACACTGAAGCTTTCTTT; CDR3 protein: CASSLDRGLNTEAFF
V gene: TRBV2; clone size: many; D gene: NA; J gene: TRBJ1-4; CDR3 DNA: TGTGCCAGCAAACGAGCAGGGACAACTAATGAAAAACTGTTTTTT; CDR3 protein: CASKRAGTTNEKLFF
V gene: TRBV24-1; clone size: many; D gene: NA; J gene: TRBJ1-5; CDR3 DNA: TGTGCCACCAGTGATTTGGGGGATACTCAGCCCCAGCATTTT; CDR3 protein: CATSDLGDTQPQHF
V gene: TRBV29-1; clone size: many; D gene: TRBD2; J gene: TRBJ2-1; CDR3 DNA: TGCAGCGTTGGACTAGCGGGGGGTTGGCAGATCAATGAGCAGTTCTTC; CDR3 protein: CSVGLAGGWQINEQFF
V gene: TRBV7-2; clone size: many; D gene: TRBD2; J gene: TRBJ2-3; CDR3 DNA: TGTGCCAGCAGCTTCGGACTAGCGGGGGGGACAGATACGCAGTATTTT; CDR3 protein: CASSFGLAGGTDTQYF
V gene: TRBV6-1; clone size: many; D gene: TRBD2; J gene: TRBJ2-7; CDR3 DNA: TGTGCCAGCAGTCGCGAAGCCCGGACTAGCGGGGGGGCCTACGAGCAGTACTTC; CDR3 protein: CASSREARTSGGAYEQYF
V gene: TRBV29-1; clone size: NA; D gene: NA; J gene: TRBJ1-5; CDR3 DNA: TGCAGCGCCCTACTCGATGCCGGGGGTAGCAATCAGCCCCAGCATTTT; CDR3 protein: CSALLDAGGSNQPQHF
V gene: TRBV5-5; clone size: many; D gene: TRBD1; J gene: TRBJ2-7; CDR3 DNA: TGTGCCAGCAGCATAGGGACAGGGGCACTCTACGAGCAGTACTTC; CDR3 protein: CASSIGTGALYEQYF
V gene: TRBV4-3; clone size: once; D gene: NA; J gene: TRBJ1-5; CDR3 DNA: TGCGCCAGCAGCCAAGACCGGCAGGCGAGATGGCCCCAGCATTTT; CDR3 protein: CASSQDRQARWPQHF
V gene: TRBV18; clone size: NA; D gene: NA; J gene: TRBJ2-7; CDR3 DNA: TGTGCCAGCTCACCCCCCGGTGGGGGGAGTTTCTACGAGCAGTACTTC; CDR3 protein: CASSPPGGGSFYEQYF
V gene: TRBV29-1; clone size: NA; D gene: TRBD1; J gene: TRBJ2-2; CDR3 DNA: TGCAGCGAGAGGGACAGCACCGGGGAGCTGTTTTTT; CDR3 protein: CSERDSTGELFF
V gene: TRBV5-1; clone size: many; D gene: NA; J gene: TRBJ2-5; CDR3 DNA: TGCGCCAGCAGCTTGTTGGGTTGGGAGACCCAGTACTTC; CDR3 protein: CASSLLGWETQYF
V gene: TRBV6-2/TRBV6-3; clone size: NA; D gene: NA; J gene: TRBJ1-6; CDR3 DNA: TGTGCCAGCAGTGGAACCCAACCCCTCCACTTT; CDR3 protein: CASSGTQPLHF
V gene: TRBV29-1; clone size: many; D gene: TRBD2; J gene: TRBJ2-3; CDR3 DNA: TGCAGCGTTGAAGGGACAATGGCGGGGGTATTCACAGATACGCAGTATTTT; CDR3 protein: CSVEGTMAGVFTDTQYF
V gene: TRBV30; clone size: many; D gene: NA; J gene: TRBJ2-2; CDR3 DNA: TGTGCCTGGAATTACGGCCGGGAGCTGTTTTTT; CDR3 protein: CAWNYGRELFF
V gene: TRBV2; clone size: once; D gene: NA; J gene: TRBJ1-4; CDR3 DNA: TGTGCCAGCGTGGCGGGAACAACTAATGAAAAACTGTTTTTT; CDR3 protein: CASVAGTTNEKLFF
V gene: TRBV11-2; clone size: many; D gene: NA; J gene: TRBJ1-4; CDR3 DNA: TGTGCCAGCAGACAGGCCCCAACTAATGAAAAACTGTTTTTT; CDR3 protein: CASRQAPTNEKLFF
V gene: TRBV7-2; clone size: many; D gene: TRBD1; J gene: TRBJ2-6; CDR3 DNA: TGTGCCAGCAGCCCAAGGGGGACAGCCCGCTCTGGGGCCAACGTCCTGACTTTC; CDR3 protein: CASSPRGTARSGANVLTF
V gene: TRBV5-1; clone size: NA; D gene: NA; J gene: TRBJ2-5; CDR3 DNA: TGCGCCAGCAGCCCCGACAGGTTGGTCCAGTACTTC; CDR3 protein: CASSPDRLVQYF
V gene: TRBV30; clone size: many; D gene: TRBD1; J gene: TRBJ1-5; CDR3 DNA: TGTGCCTGGAGTAAATCCGGGACAGGGCGGTGGGGTCAGCCCCAGCATTTT; CDR3 protein: CAWSKSGTGRWGQPQHF